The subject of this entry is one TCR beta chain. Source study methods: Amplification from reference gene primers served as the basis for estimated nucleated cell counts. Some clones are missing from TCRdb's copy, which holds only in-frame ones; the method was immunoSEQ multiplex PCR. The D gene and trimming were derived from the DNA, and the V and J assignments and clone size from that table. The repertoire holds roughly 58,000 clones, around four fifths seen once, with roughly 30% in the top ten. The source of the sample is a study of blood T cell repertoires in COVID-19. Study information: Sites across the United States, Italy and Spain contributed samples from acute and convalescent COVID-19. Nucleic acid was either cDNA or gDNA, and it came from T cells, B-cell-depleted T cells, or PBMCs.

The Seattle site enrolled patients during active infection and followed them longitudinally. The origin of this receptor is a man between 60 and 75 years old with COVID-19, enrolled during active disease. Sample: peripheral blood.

The CDR3 bases are TGTGCCAGCTCACCGGCAAAAGATACGCAGTATTTT. This sequence encodes CASSPAKDTQYF. J is TRBJ2-3 and V is TRBV18; D call uncertain. This CDR3 comprises 12 residues. Germline CDR1 reads KGHSH; CDR2 reads LQKENI. V shed 3 bases and J shed 5 bases, with 6 bases lying between them.